A single sample gave rise to the 8 T cell receptor beta chains below, sequenced in a study of shared clonotypes between healthy human individuals. Terminally differentiated effector memory CD45RA+ cells were excluded by CCR7 positive selection of CD45RO-negative cells. Assay: immunoSEQ multiplex PCR; the TCRdb copy retains only in-frame clones and omits some. The data show 1.5 million to 2.5 million clones, around 96% seen once. Sequencing was carried out using naive CD8+ T cells sorted from blood. The receptor source for this set is a man aged 18-30 years in good health.

The CDR3 DNA reads as TGTGCCAGTAGCGACGACCTTGAATCCGGGACAGGGACTTCACCCCTCCACTTT. Translating it yields CASSDDLESGTGTSPLHF. This chain uses TRBV19 with TRBJ1-6; 9 bases match TRBD1. The length of the CDR3 is 18 residues. The ends lost 6 bases at V and 9 bases at J; junction bases unmatched: 18. CDR1 LNHDA and CDR2 SQIVND come from the germline V gene (reference sequence).

This chain connects TRBV30 to TRBJ2-7; tentatively, D is TRBD1 (6 bases). Germline V gene data show CDR1 as GTSNPN and CDR2 as SVGIG (reference sequence). The CDR3 runs to 14 residues. Trimming stripped 2 bases from V and 0 bases from J, with 11 bases between. In DNA form, the CDR3 reads TGTGCCTGGAGTCCGGACAGTAACTCCTACGAGCAGTACTTC. It specifies CAWSPDSNSYEQYF.

This chain links TRBV9 with TRBJ2-5; unclear D gene. V dropped 0 bases and J dropped 13 bases, with 13 bases sitting between them. The CDR3 runs to 12 residues. CDR1 is SGDLS and CDR2 is YYNGEE in the germline V gene. DNA of the CDR3: TGTGCCAGCAGCGTAGACTCGGGCCCACCGTACTTC. Amino acid sequence: CASSVDSGPPYF. The complete variable domain, with remaining parts taken from reference TRBV9 and TRBJ2-5, reads DSGVTQTPKHLITATGQRVTLRCSPRSGDLSVYWYQQSLDQGLQFLIQYYNGEERAKGNILERFSAQQFPDLHSELNLSSLELGDSALYFCASSVDSGPPYFGPGTRLLVL.

J is TRBJ2-1 and V is TRBV4-3; no clear D gene. Per the germline V gene, CDR1 is LGHNA and CDR2 is YSLEER. V dropped 0 bases and J dropped 1 base, with 13 bases sitting between them. The CDR3 is made up of 17 amino acids. CDR3 amino acids: CASSQDPRLESYNEQFF. The DNA of the CDR3 is TGCGCCAGCAGCCAAGATCCCAGGCTAGAGTCCTACAATGAGCAGTTCTTC.

V gene TRBV9 combines with J gene TRBJ1-3, with D uncertain. The CDR3 runs to 15 residues. Germline V gene lookup returns CDR1 SGDLS and CDR2 YYNGEE. Trimming took 4 bases from V and 0 from J, leaving 11 bases between them. The CDR3 loop is CASSTGLSSGNTIYF. CDR3 nucleotides: TGTGCCAGCAGCACCGGACTGAGCTCTGGAAACACCATATATTTT.

The CDR3 spells CASSDQVPEQYF. The CDR3 DNA reads as TGTGCCAGCAGTGATCAAGTGCCAGAGCAGTACTTC. This sequence joins TRBV2 and TRBJ2-7; D gene ambiguous. Germline CDR1 reads SNHLY; CDR2 reads FYNNEI. The CDR3 is 12 amino acids. With 3 bases removed from V and 7 bases from J, the gap between germline ends came to 10 bases.

The chain uses TRBV10-1 and TRBJ1-2; 10 nucleotides agree with TRBD1. Germline V lookup: CDR1 WNHNN, CDR2 SYGVQD (reference sequence). CDR3 size: 16 residues. Trimming at V came to 7 bases and at J to 6 bases, leaving 14 bases not matched to a gene. Here the CDR3 DNA reads TGCGCCAGCAAAAAGGGGAGACAGGGGGCGAAAGATGGCTACACCTTC. The encoded protein is CASKKGRQGAKDGYTF.

The J gene is TRBJ2-1, the V gene TRBV11-2; D call uncertain. The CDR3 consists of 13 residues. V was cut by 2 bases and J by 7 bases, with 9 bases left in between. The germline V gene encodes CDR1 SGHAT and CDR2 FQNNGV. This CDR3 reads CASSLLVRNEQFF. CDR3 nucleotides: TGTGCCAGCAGCTTATTAGTCCGTAATGAGCAGTTCTTC.